This is a list of T cell receptor beta chains from one sample in a study of cytomegalovirus exposure and HLA in healthy donors. Generated by immunoSEQ multiplex PCR, the TCRdb table keeps only in-frame clones and is missing some. The sample holds approximately 120,000 clones, under 80% seen once. The sample was PBMCs. These TCRs come from a woman aged 50 to 60 in good health and CMV-seropositive. Each CDR3 is given with its conserved first and last residue. Each record gives: CDR3 length, V gene, D gene, clone size, J gene, CDR3 DNA, CDR3 protein. The D gene is left open where the match is weak. Some rows mark clone size as missing; the rest say once, few, many or name a class of expanded clone.

18	TRBV7-9	-	-	TRBJ1-3	TGTGCCAGCAGCTTAGCCTGGACAGCCTTGAGCTCTGGAAACACCATATATTTT	CASSLAWTALSSGNTIYF
15	TRBV5-4	TRBD2	-	TRBJ2-7	TGTGCCAGCAGCTTTTCGGGAGGGCCGATCTACGAGCAGTACTTC	CASSFSGGPIYEQYF
15	TRBV7-6	TRBD1	-	TRBJ1-2	TGTGCCAGCAGCTTAGGGCAGGGGGTGGGCTATGGCTACACCTTC	CASSLGQGVGYGYTF
15	TRBV5-1	TRBD2	-	TRBJ2-7	TGCGCCAGCAGCTTGAGCCTAGCGGGATACTACGAGCAGTACTTC	CASSLSLAGYYEQYF
14	TRBV6-6	-	-	TRBJ1-4	TGTGCCAGCAGTTACTCTATGTCTAATGAAAAACTGTTTTTT	CASSYSMSNEKLFF
11	TRBV2	-	-	TRBJ2-5	TGTGCCAGCAGTGCAAGGGGGACCCAGTACTTC	CASSARGTQYF
16	TRBV10-3	TRBD1	-	TRBJ1-6	TGTGCCATCAGTGAGTCGGGACAGGGGGCTCTTTCACCCCTCCACTTT	CAISESGQGALSPLHF
12	TRBV9	-	-	TRBJ2-1	TGTGCCAGCAGCGTAAGGGGCAAGGAGCAGTTCTTC	CASSVRGKEQFF
12	TRBV10-3	-	once	TRBJ1-2	TGTGCCGCCGGGGGGGGTAACTATGGCTACACCTTC	CAAGGGNYGYTF
13	TRBV27	-	-	TRBJ2-7	TGTGCCAGCAGTTTTGAAGGGGGCTACGAGCAGTACTTC	CASSFEGGYEQYF
13	TRBV9	TRBD1	few	TRBJ2-7	TGTGCCAGCAGCGGGACAGGGAACTACGAGCAGTACTTC	CASSGTGNYEQYF
20	TRBV28	TRBD1	-	TRBJ1-5	TGTGCCAGCAGTTTCAACCCCGCGGAGGGACAGGCTTATAGCAATCAGCCCCAGCATTTT	CASSFNPAEGQAYSNQPQHF
14	TRBV6-6	-	-	TRBJ2-3	TGTGCCAGCACCCCGAGGGTAAACACAGATACGCAGTATTTT	CASTPRVNTDTQYF
15	TRBV11-2	TRBD1	-	TRBJ1-6	TGTGCCAGCAGCCCGGGGGACAGCCTGGGTTCACCCCTCCACTTT	CASSPGDSLGSPLHF
15	TRBV5-4	-	-	TRBJ2-2	TGTGCCAGCAGCTTAGGAGGCCAATACACCGGGGGGCTGTTTTTT	CASSLGGQYTGGLFF
18	TRBV10-3	-	-	TRBJ2-7	TGTGCCATCAGTGAGTCAGGCAGGTCTGGGAGGAGGGTGTGCGAGCAGTACTTC	CAISESGRSGRRVCEQYF
14	TRBV18	TRBD2	once	TRBJ2-1	TGTGCCAGCTCACCGGCAGGCGGGAGGAATGAGCAGTTCTTC	CASSPAGGRNEQFF